A selection of T cell receptor beta chains follows, all from one sample in a study of CD8+ T cells in alopecia areata. Clones were read by immunoSEQ multiplex PCR, and TCRdb kept only the in-frame ones, dropping some. The sample shows over 85,000 clones, approximately 42% of them seen only once. Input material: CD4+ T cells sorted from blood. The receptors come from a human donor with alopecia areata. The CDR3 runs from the conserved cysteine through the conserved F or W. Each record gives: V gene, D gene, clone size, J gene, CDR3 DNA, CDR3 protein. A D gene is named only where the DNA matches it firmly. Part of the rows lack a size; the others show once, few, many or a class for expanded clones.

>TRBV28|.|many|TRBJ1-2
TGTGCCAGCAGTTCCGACGGGCTGCCTGGCTATGGCTACACCTTC
CASSSDGLPGYGYTF
>TRBV7-2|TRBD2|.|TRBJ2-2
TGTGCCAGCAGCTTACGTCTAGCGGGGAACACCGGGGAGCTGTTTTTT
CASSLRLAGNTGELFF
>TRBV15|.|many|TRBJ2-7
TGTGCCACCAGCAGAGGTAGTTTTGACAGTGGGAACTCCTACGAGCAGTACTTC
CATSRGSFDSGNSYEQYF
>TRBV29-1|TRBD1|few|TRBJ1-1
TGCAGTGTTTGGACAGGCGGGGACACTGAAGCTTTCTTT
CSVWTGGDTEAFF
>TRBV5-1|.|.|TRBJ1-5
TGCGCCAGCAGCCTGGCGGGTATGGATCAGCCCCAGCATTTT
CASSLAGMDQPQHF
>TRBV5-1|.|few|TRBJ2-1
TGCGCCAGCAGCTTAAGTACAGACCAACGGTTCTTC
CASSLSTDQRFF
>TRBV5-1|.|.|TRBJ2-7
TGCGCCAGCAGCTTGGATCCAGGGCCGTCGGTAAGCTACGAGCAGTACTTC
CASSLDPGPSVSYEQYF
>TRBV29-1|.|few|TRBJ1-1
TGCAGCGGAGGGGTCGTGGACACTGAAGCTTTCTTT
CSGGVVDTEAFF
>TRBV14|.|few|TRBJ2-7
TGTGCCAGCAGCTGGATCGGACCTAGTAACTACGAGCAGTACTTC
CASSWIGPSNYEQYF
>TRBV19|.|few|TRBJ2-7
TGTGCCAGTAGTAGGGGGCGCAACGAGCAGTACTTC
CASSRGRNEQYF
>TRBV27|TRBD2|few|TRBJ2-1
TGTGCCAGCAGCTTCTGGGGGAGGGATGAGCAGTTCTTC
CASSFWGRDEQFF
>TRBV4-2|.|.|TRBJ2-1
TGTGCCAGCGACCTTGAAGCCACAGGGTACGGTAATGAGCAGTTCTTC
CASDLEATGYGNEQFF
>TRBV29-1|TRBD1|.|TRBJ1-1
TGCAGCGTACATGGACAGGTCGGCACTGAAGCTTTCTTT
CSVHGQVGTEAFF
>TRBV5-1|TRBD2|.|TRBJ2-1
TGCGCCAGCAACCTAGCGGGGGAAAGATACAATGAGCAGTTCTTC
CASNLAGERYNEQFF
>TRBV29-1|.|few|TRBJ2-2
TGCAGCGTTGTAAGGCAGGGCCCCACCGGGGAGCTGTTTTTT
CSVVRQGPTGELFF
>TRBV15|.|.|TRBJ1-4
TGTGCCACCAGCAGAGATCTCGGGGAAAAACTGTTTTTT
CATSRDLGEKLFF
>TRBV28|.|few|TRBJ2-7
TGTGCCAGCAGTTCATGGACCGGGCCTTACGAGCAGTACTTC
CASSSWTGPYEQYF